These T cell receptor beta chains were read from a single sample in a study of PD-1 blockade in classical Hodgkin lymphoma. Sequencing used immunoSEQ multiplex PCR; TCRdb keeps in-frame clones, though not all of them. The sample contains under 15,000 clones, about 80% of which appear only once. The sequencing here drew on peripheral blood mononuclear cells (PBMCs), taken at baseline. The receptors originated from a human donor with classical Hodgkin lymphoma. CDR3s include the opening cysteine and the closing phenylalanine or tryptophan. Fields, in order: J gene, D gene, clone size, V gene, CDR3 DNA, CDR3 protein. The D gene is left open where the match is weak. Clone size is shown for a subset of rows, as once, few, many or a class of expanded clone.

J gene: TRBJ2-7
D gene: TRBD1
clone size: -
V gene: TRBV6-1
CDR3 DNA: TGTGCCAGCAGTGAATGGAGACAGGGGGGCAGGGAGCAGTACTTC
CDR3 protein: CASSEWRQGGREQYF

J gene: TRBJ2-5
D gene: -
clone size: once
V gene: TRBV5-8
CDR3 DNA: TGTGCCGTATCAGGGCCCGCAGAGACCCAGTACTTC
CDR3 protein: CAVSGPAETQYF

J gene: TRBJ1-1
D gene: -
clone size: -
V gene: TRBV6-6
CDR3 DNA: TGTGCCAGCAGTTACCCCCCGAACACTGAAGCTTTCTTT
CDR3 protein: CASSYPPNTEAFF

J gene: TRBJ2-7
D gene: -
clone size: -
V gene: TRBV5-1
CDR3 DNA: TGCGCCAGCAGCTTAACTGGAGGGGTCTCCTACGAGCAGTACTTC
CDR3 protein: CASSLTGGVSYEQYF

J gene: TRBJ1-1
D gene: TRBD1
clone size: -
V gene: TRBV6-5
CDR3 DNA: TGTGCCAGCAGTGCTGACAGGGAAAGTGAAGCTTTCTTT
CDR3 protein: CASSADRESEAFF

J gene: TRBJ2-3
D gene: TRBD2
clone size: once
V gene: TRBV10-3
CDR3 DNA: TGTGCCATCAGTGAAGTCGGGGGGACCACAGATACGCAGTATTTT
CDR3 protein: CAISEVGGTTDTQYF

J gene: TRBJ1-3
D gene: -
clone size: once
V gene: TRBV5-1
CDR3 DNA: TGCGCCAGCAGTTTGGACAGTGCTTCTGGAAACACCATATATTTT
CDR3 protein: CASSLDSASGNTIYF

J gene: TRBJ2-3
D gene: TRBD2
clone size: -
V gene: TRBV7-2
CDR3 DNA: TGTGCCAGCAGCTCTCCGACTAGCAGCGCAGATACGCAGTATTTT
CDR3 protein: CASSSPTSSADTQYF

J gene: TRBJ2-1
D gene: -
clone size: -
V gene: TRBV6-5
CDR3 DNA: TGTGCCAGCAGTCTCCGTCCTGGAGGGGATGAGCAGTTCTTC
CDR3 protein: CASSLRPGGDEQFF

J gene: TRBJ2-7
D gene: -
clone size: -
V gene: TRBV2
CDR3 DNA: TGTGCCAGCAGTGAAGTACCCTACGAGCAGTACTTC
CDR3 protein: CASSEVPYEQYF

J gene: TRBJ1-1
D gene: -
clone size: -
V gene: TRBV5-1
CDR3 DNA: TGCGCCAGCAGCTTGGGTGTGAACACTGAAGCTTTCTTT
CDR3 protein: CASSLGVNTEAFF

J gene: TRBJ1-1
D gene: TRBD1
clone size: -
V gene: TRBV9
CDR3 DNA: TGTGCCAGCAGCACCACGGACAGGGCGACTGAAGCTTTCTTT
CDR3 protein: CASSTTDRATEAFF

J gene: TRBJ2-3
D gene: -
clone size: -
V gene: TRBV7-3
CDR3 DNA: TGTGCCAGCAGCCCGAACACCCCAGATACGCAGTATTTT
CDR3 protein: CASSPNTPDTQYF

J gene: TRBJ1-2
D gene: -
clone size: -
V gene: TRBV5-6
CDR3 DNA: TGTGCCAGCAGCTACAGGCCGGGAACTCCTAACTATGGCTACACCTTC
CDR3 protein: CASSYRPGTPNYGYTF

J gene: TRBJ2-3
D gene: TRBD1
clone size: once
V gene: TRBV5-1
CDR3 DNA: TGCGCCAGCAGCGAGGACAGGGCCCTGGGAACAGATACGCAGTATTTT
CDR3 protein: CASSEDRALGTDTQYF

J gene: TRBJ2-7
D gene: TRBD1
clone size: -
V gene: TRBV5-1
CDR3 DNA: TGCGCCAGCAGCCTGGGGACAGGATCAATGAACGAGCAGTACTTC
CDR3 protein: CASSLGTGSMNEQYF

J gene: TRBJ2-1
D gene: TRBD2
clone size: -
V gene: TRBV5-4
CDR3 DNA: TGTGCCAGCAGCTCGCGGCTAGCGGGGGGCTATGAGCAGTTCTTC
CDR3 protein: CASSSRLAGGYEQFF

J gene: TRBJ2-3
D gene: -
clone size: -
V gene: TRBV6-6
CDR3 DNA: TGTGCCAGCAGTTACTCGAGGGGATGGAGCACAGATACGCAGTATTTT
CDR3 protein: CASSYSRGWSTDTQYF

J gene: TRBJ2-5
D gene: TRBD1
clone size: -
V gene: TRBV11-3
CDR3 DNA: TGTGCCAGCAGCCCGGGACAGCACCAAGAGACCCAGTACTTC
CDR3 protein: CASSPGQHQETQYF

J gene: TRBJ2-1
D gene: TRBD2
clone size: -
V gene: TRBV29-1
CDR3 DNA: TGCAGCGTTGAAACAGGTGGGGGGGTAGAGCAGTTCTTC
CDR3 protein: CSVETGGGVEQFF

J gene: TRBJ2-6
D gene: -
clone size: -
V gene: TRBV28
CDR3 DNA: TGTGCCAGCACCTCCGGGGCTCCTTACTCTGGGGCCAACGTCCTGACTTTC
CDR3 protein: CASTSGAPYSGANVLTF

J gene: TRBJ1-4
D gene: -
clone size: once
V gene: TRBV6-5
CDR3 DNA: TGTGCCAGCAGTTTAGACAGGACAAAACTGTTTTTT
CDR3 protein: CASSLDRTKLFF

J gene: TRBJ1-4
D gene: -
clone size: -
V gene: TRBV14
CDR3 DNA: TGTGCCAGCAGCCAAATTGGGGCCGTAGGAGAAAAACTGTTTTTT
CDR3 protein: CASSQIGAVGEKLFF

J gene: TRBJ2-7
D gene: -
clone size: -
V gene: TRBV18
CDR3 DNA: TGTGCCAGCTCACCTGCAGGAGCCTCCTACTACGAGCAGTACTTC
CDR3 protein: CASSPAGASYYEQYF

J gene: TRBJ1-2
D gene: -
clone size: -
V gene: TRBV7-2
CDR3 DNA: TGTGCCAGCAGCTTAGGCCATGGCTACACCTTC
CDR3 protein: CASSLGHGYTF

J gene: TRBJ1-6
D gene: -
clone size: -
V gene: TRBV19
CDR3 DNA: TGTGCCAGTACCCGGAGGTGGGAGATGCCCCTCCACTTT
CDR3 protein: CASTRRWEMPLHF

J gene: TRBJ2-3
D gene: TRBD2
clone size: once
V gene: TRBV10-3
CDR3 DNA: TGTGCCATCAGGAGGACTAGCGGGGGGGTAGATACGCAGTATTTT
CDR3 protein: CAIRRTSGGVDTQYF

J gene: TRBJ1-2
D gene: -
clone size: -
V gene: TRBV28
CDR3 DNA: TGTGCCAGCAGTTCGCCACGGGGCGGGGGCCTCTATGGCTACACCTTC
CDR3 protein: CASSSPRGGGLYGYTF

J gene: TRBJ2-1
D gene: TRBD2
clone size: -
V gene: TRBV5-6
CDR3 DNA: TGTGCCAGCAGCCCTTGGACTAGCGGGGGGATAGATGAGCAGTTCTTC
CDR3 protein: CASSPWTSGGIDEQFF

J gene: TRBJ1-1
D gene: -
clone size: -
V gene: TRBV6-5
CDR3 DNA: TGTGCCAGCAGTTACTCGGGACAATTCGAAGCTTTCTTT
CDR3 protein: CASSYSGQFEAFF

J gene: TRBJ1-5
D gene: TRBD1
clone size: -
V gene: TRBV12-5
CDR3 DNA: TGTGCTAGTGCCTCTGGACAGGGGAGACAGCCCCAGCATTTT
CDR3 protein: CASASGQGRQPQHF

J gene: TRBJ2-7
D gene: -
clone size: -
V gene: TRBV6-6
CDR3 DNA: TGTGCCAGCAGTTACCCCTCCGGGAGTAGGTACGAGCAGTACTTC
CDR3 protein: CASSYPSGSRYEQYF

J gene: TRBJ1-5
D gene: -
clone size: -
V gene: TRBV10-3
CDR3 DNA: TGTGCCATCAGTGAGTACAGCTCGAATCAGCCCCAGCATTTT
CDR3 protein: CAISEYSSNQPQHF

J gene: TRBJ2-3
D gene: -
clone size: -
V gene: TRBV10-1
CDR3 DNA: TGCGCCAGCAGTAGAGACTTCGAAGGACCCCGGTTCAACACAGATACGCAGTATTTT
CDR3 protein: CASSRDFEGPRFNTDTQYF

J gene: TRBJ2-5
D gene: -
clone size: few
V gene: TRBV11-3
CDR3 DNA: TGTGCCAGCAGTTTTCAAGAGACCCAGTACTTC
CDR3 protein: CASSFQETQYF

J gene: TRBJ1-4
D gene: -
clone size: -
V gene: TRBV15
CDR3 DNA: TGTGCCACCAGCAGAGATCGAGAACAGTGGGTTGGGGAAAAACTGTTTTTT
CDR3 protein: CATSRDREQWVGEKLFF

J gene: TRBJ2-5
D gene: -
clone size: -
V gene: TRBV5-8
CDR3 DNA: TGTGCCAGCAGCTTGGGGCGGGGCCAAGAGACCCAGTACTTC
CDR3 protein: CASSLGRGQETQYF

J gene: TRBJ2-2
D gene: -
clone size: -
V gene: TRBV6-1
CDR3 DNA: TGTGCCAGCAAACCATACTCGAACACCGGGGAGCTGTTTTTT
CDR3 protein: CASKPYSNTGELFF

J gene: TRBJ2-7
D gene: -
clone size: -
V gene: TRBV27
CDR3 DNA: TGTGCCAGCAGTTCTGGGGTAGGGCCAAGCTCCTACGAGCAGTACTTC
CDR3 protein: CASSSGVGPSSYEQYF

J gene: TRBJ2-7
D gene: -
clone size: -
V gene: TRBV15
CDR3 DNA: TGTGCCACCAGCAGAGAGGGGATCTCCTACGAGCAGTACTTC
CDR3 protein: CATSREGISYEQYF

J gene: TRBJ2-7
D gene: -
clone size: -
V gene: TRBV15
CDR3 DNA: TGTGCCACCAGCAGTGAATACGACAGGCCCACCCGTTACGAGCAGTACTTC
CDR3 protein: CATSSEYDRPTRYEQYF

J gene: TRBJ1-2
D gene: -
clone size: once
V gene: TRBV7-9
CDR3 DNA: TGTGCCAGCACCCCTACAGAATTCTATGGCTACACCTTC
CDR3 protein: CASTPTEFYGYTF

J gene: TRBJ1-1
D gene: -
clone size: -
V gene: TRBV25-1
CDR3 DNA: TGTGCCAGCTCAACAGGGATGAACACTGAAGCTTTCTTT
CDR3 protein: CASSTGMNTEAFF

J gene: TRBJ1-2
D gene: -
clone size: -
V gene: TRBV18
CDR3 DNA: TGTGCCAGCTCACCAGGGATACACTATGGCTACACCTTC
CDR3 protein: CASSPGIHYGYTF

J gene: TRBJ2-1
D gene: TRBD1
clone size: -
V gene: TRBV27
CDR3 DNA: TGTGCCAGCAGTCCCAATATTAACAGGGGCGATGAGCAGTTCTTC
CDR3 protein: CASSPNINRGDEQFF

J gene: TRBJ2-1
D gene: TRBD2
clone size: -
V gene: TRBV19
CDR3 DNA: TGTGCCAGTAGTGTCGGGGGGTCCTACAATGAGCAGTTCTTC
CDR3 protein: CASSVGGSYNEQFF

J gene: TRBJ1-1
D gene: -
clone size: -
V gene: TRBV19
CDR3 DNA: TGTGCCAGTAGTGACACAGGGATCGGTTGGGACGACACTGAAGCTTTCTTT
CDR3 protein: CASSDTGIGWDDTEAFF

J gene: TRBJ2-1
D gene: -
clone size: -
V gene: TRBV10-1
CDR3 DNA: TGCGCCAGCAGTCTGGGGTCGACCTACAATGAGCAGTTCTTC
CDR3 protein: CASSLGSTYNEQFF